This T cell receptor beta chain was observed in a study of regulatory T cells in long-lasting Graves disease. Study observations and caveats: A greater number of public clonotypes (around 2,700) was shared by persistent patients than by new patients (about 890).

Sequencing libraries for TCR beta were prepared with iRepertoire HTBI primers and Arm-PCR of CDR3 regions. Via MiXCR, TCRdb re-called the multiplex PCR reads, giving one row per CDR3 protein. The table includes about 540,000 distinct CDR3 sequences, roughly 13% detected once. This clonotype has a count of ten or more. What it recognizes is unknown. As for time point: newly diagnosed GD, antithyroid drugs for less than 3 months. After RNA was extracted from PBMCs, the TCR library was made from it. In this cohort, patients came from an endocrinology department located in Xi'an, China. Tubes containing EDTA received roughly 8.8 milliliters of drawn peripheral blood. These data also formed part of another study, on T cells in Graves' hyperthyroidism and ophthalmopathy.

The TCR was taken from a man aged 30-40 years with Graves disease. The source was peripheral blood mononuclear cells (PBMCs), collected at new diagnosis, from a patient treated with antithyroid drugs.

CDR3 nucleotides: TGTGCCAGCAGCGCCCACTACGAGCAGTACTTC. Translating it yields CASSAHYEQYF. The gene calls are TRBV2 and TRBJ2-7, with D uncertain. Germline CDR1 SNHLY, CDR2 FYNNEI. The ends were cut back, 6 bases at V and 3 bases at J, with 6 bases in the middle. The CDR3 extends over 11 amino acids.